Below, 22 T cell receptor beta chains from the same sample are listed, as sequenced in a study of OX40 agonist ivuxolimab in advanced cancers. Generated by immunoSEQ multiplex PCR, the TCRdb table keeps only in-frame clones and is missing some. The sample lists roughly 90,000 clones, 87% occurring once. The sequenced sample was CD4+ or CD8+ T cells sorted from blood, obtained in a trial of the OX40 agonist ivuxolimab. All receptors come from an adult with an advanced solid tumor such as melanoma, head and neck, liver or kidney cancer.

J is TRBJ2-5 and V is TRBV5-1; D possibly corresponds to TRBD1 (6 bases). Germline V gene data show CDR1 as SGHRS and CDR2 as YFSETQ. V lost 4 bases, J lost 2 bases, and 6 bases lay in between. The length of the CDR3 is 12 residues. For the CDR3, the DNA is TGCGCCAGCAGCAGGGGGCAAGAGACCCAGTACTTC. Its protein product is CASSRGQETQYF.

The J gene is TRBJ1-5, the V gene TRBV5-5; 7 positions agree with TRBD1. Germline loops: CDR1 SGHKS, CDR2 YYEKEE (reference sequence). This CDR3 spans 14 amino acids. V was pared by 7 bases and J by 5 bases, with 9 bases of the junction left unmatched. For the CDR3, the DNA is TGTGCCAGCGGCCGACAGGGATCCGATCAGCCCCAGCATTTT. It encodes CASGRQGSDQPQHF. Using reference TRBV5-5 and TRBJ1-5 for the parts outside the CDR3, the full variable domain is DAGVTQSPTHLIKTRGQQVTLRCSPISGHKSVSWYQQVLGQGPQFIFQYYEKEERGRGNFPDRFSARQFPNYSSELNVNALLLGDSALYLCASGRQGSDQPQHFGDGTRLSIL.

CDR3: CASSFGQGAKETQYF. The CDR3, as DNA: TGCGCCAGCAGCTTTGGCCAGGGGGCTAAAGAGACCCAGTACTTC. This chain connects TRBV5-1 to TRBJ2-5; TRBD1 aligns across 8 bases. CDR3 length: 15 amino acids. Germline values: CDR1 SGHRS, CDR2 YFSETQ. Unmatched junction bases numbered 6, after V lost 2 bases and J lost 3 bases.

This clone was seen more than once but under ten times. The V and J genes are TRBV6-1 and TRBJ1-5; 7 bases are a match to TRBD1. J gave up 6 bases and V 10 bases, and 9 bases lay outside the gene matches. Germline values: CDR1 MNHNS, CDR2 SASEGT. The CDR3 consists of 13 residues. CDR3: CATLGRGGQPQHF. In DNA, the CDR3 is TGTGCCACCCTGGGCAGGGGGGGTCAGCCCCAGCATTTT.

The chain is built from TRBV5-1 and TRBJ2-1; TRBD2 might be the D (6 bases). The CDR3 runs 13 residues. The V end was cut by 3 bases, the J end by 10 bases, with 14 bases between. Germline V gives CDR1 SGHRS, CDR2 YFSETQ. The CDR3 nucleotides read TGCGCCAGCAGCTGGCGAGCGGGTCGGGAGCAGTTCTTC. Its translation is CASSWRAGREQFF.

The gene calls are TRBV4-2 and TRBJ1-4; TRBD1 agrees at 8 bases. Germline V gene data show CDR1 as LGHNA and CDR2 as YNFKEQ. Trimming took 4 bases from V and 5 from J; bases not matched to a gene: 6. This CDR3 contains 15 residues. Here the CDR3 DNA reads TGTGCCAGCAGCCCACGACAGGGGTCAAATGAAAAACTGTTTTTT. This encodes CASSPRQGSNEKLFF.

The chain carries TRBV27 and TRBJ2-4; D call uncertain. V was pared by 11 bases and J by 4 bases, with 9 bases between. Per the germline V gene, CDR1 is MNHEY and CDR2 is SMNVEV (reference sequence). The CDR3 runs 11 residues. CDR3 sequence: CAQVVKNIQYF. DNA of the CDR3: TGTGCCCAAGTGGTTAAAAACATTCAGTACTTC.

The CDR3 region is CASSSRAPHPSYNEQFF. The CDR3 DNA sequence: TGTGCCAGCAGCTCCAGGGCCCCCCACCCCTCCTACAATGAGCAGTTCTTC. The rearrangement uses TRBV11-2 and TRBJ2-1; D is possibly TRBD1 (5 bases). The CDR3 has 17 amino acids. Looked up from germline, CDR1 is SGHAT and CDR2 is FQNNGV. The germline V and J ends were trimmed by 4 bases and 0 bases, with 16 bases remaining between them.

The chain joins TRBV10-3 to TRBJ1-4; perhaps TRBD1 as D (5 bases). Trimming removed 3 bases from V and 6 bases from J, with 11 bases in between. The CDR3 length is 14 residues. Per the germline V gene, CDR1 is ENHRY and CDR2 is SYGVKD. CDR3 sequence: CAISDLGGDEKLFF. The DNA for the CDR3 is TGTGCCATCAGTGATTTGGGGGGGGATGAAAAACTGTTTTTT.

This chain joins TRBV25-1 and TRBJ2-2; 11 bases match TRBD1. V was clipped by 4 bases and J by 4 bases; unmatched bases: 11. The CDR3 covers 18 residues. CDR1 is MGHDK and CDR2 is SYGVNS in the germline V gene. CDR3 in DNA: TGTGCCAGCAGTGCCGCTGAGGACAGGGGGCCTAGCACCGGGGAGCTGTTTTTT. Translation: CASSAAEDRGPSTGELFF.

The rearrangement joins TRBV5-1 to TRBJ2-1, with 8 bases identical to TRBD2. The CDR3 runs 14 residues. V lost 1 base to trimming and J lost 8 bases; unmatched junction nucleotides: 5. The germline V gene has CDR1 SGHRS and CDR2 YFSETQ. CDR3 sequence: CASSLSGRVDEQFF. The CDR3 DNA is TGCGCCAGCAGCTTGTCCGGGAGGGTAGATGAGCAGTTCTTC. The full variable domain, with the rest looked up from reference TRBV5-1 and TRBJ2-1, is KAGVTQTPRYLIKTRGQQVTLSCSPISGHRSVSWYQQTPGQGLQFLFEYFSETQRNKGNFPGRFSGRQFSNSRSEMNVSTLELGDSALYLCASSLSGRVDEQFFGPGTRLTVL.

CDR3 protein: CSAVDRRGYNEQFF. DNA of the CDR3: TGCAGCGCCGTGGACAGAAGGGGTTACAATGAGCAGTTCTTC. This sequence joins TRBV29-1 and TRBJ2-1; possibly TRBD1 for D (6 bases). V was trimmed by 7 bases and J by 4 bases, leaving 17 bases between them. This CDR3 spans 14 amino acids. Germline V CDR1 and CDR2: SQVTM, ANQGSEA.

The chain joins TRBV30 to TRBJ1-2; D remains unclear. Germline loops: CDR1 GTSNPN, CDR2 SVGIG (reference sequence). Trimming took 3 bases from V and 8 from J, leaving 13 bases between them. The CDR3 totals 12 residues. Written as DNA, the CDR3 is TGTGCCTGGAGCGCGGGAGGGAACGGCTACACCTTC. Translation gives CAWSAGGNGYTF.

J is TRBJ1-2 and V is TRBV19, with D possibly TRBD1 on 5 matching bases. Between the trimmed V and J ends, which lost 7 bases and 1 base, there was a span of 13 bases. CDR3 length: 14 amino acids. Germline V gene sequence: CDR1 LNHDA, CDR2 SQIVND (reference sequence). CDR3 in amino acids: CASKLTGDNYGYTF. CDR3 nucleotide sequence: TGTGCCAGTAAACTCACAGGCGATAACTATGGCTACACCTTC.

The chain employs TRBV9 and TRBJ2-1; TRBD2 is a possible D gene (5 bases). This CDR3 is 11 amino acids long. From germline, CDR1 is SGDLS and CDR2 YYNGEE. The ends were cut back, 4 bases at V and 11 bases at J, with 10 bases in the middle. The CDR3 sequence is CASSLRGQQFF. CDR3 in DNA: TGTGCCAGCAGCCTTAGAGGGCAGCAGTTCTTC.

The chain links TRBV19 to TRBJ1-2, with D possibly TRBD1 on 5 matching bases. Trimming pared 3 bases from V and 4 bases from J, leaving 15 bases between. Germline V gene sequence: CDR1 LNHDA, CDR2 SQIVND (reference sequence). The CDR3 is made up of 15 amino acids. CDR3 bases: TGTGCCAGTAGTATTCAGGGCCCGGGCATCTATGGCTACACCTTC. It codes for CASSIQGPGIYGYTF.

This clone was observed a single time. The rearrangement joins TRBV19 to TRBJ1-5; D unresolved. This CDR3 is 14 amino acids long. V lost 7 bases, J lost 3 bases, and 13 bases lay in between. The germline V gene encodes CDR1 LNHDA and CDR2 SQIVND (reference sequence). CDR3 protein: CASKKGADNQPQHF. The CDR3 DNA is TGTGCCAGTAAAAAGGGTGCGGACAATCAGCCCCAGCATTTT.

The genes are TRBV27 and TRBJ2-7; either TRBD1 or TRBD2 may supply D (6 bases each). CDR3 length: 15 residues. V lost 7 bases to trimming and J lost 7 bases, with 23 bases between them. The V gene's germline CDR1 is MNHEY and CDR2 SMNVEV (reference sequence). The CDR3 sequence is CASTMKPVGGWEQYF. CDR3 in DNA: TGTGCCAGCACCATGAAGCCCGTGGGGGGCTGGGAGCAGTACTTC.

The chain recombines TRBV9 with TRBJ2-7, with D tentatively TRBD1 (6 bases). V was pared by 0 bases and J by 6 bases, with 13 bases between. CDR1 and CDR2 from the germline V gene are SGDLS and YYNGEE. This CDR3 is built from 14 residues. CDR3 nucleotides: TGTGCCAGCAGCGTAGGGGGCAGGGGTGGCGAGCAGTACTTC. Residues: CASSVGGRGGEQYF.

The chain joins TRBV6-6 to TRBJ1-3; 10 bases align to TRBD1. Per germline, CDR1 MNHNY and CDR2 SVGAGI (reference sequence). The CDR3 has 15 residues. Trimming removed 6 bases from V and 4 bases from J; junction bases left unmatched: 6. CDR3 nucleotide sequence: TGTGCCAGCAGGCGACAGGGGGCTTTAGGAAACACCATATATTTT. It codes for CASRRQGALGNTIYF.

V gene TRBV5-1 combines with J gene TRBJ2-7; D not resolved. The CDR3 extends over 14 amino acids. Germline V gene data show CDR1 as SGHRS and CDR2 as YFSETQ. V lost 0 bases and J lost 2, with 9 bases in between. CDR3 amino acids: CASSLVTGTYEQYF. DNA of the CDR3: TGCGCCAGCAGCTTGGTGACTGGAACCTACGAGCAGTACTTC.

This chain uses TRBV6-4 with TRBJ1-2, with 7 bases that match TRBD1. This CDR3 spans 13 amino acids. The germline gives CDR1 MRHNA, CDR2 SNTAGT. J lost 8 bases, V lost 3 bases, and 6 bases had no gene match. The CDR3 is CASSDTAGGGYTF. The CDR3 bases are TGTGCCAGCAGTGATACGGCAGGGGGAGGCTACACCTTC.